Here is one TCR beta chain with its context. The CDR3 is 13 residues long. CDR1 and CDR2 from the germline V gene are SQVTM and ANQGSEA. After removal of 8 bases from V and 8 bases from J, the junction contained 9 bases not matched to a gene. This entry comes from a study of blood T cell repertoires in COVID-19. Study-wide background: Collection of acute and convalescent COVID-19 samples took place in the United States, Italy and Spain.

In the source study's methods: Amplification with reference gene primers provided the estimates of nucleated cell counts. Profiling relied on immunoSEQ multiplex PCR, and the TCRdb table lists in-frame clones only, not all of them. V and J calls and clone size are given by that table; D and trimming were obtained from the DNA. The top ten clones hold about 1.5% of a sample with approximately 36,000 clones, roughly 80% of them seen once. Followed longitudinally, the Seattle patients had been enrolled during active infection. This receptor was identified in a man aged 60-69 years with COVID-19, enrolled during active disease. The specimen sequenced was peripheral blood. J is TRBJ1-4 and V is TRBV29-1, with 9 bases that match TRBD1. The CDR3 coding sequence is TGCAGCTTTAGTACCGGGACAGGGGAAAAACTGTTTTTT. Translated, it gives CSFSTGTGEKLFF.